Presented here are 16 T cell receptor beta chains from one specimen sequenced in a study of blood T cell repertoires in COVID-19 (dated by TCRdb to between 2020 and 2021). Library construction relied on the immunoSEQ multiplex PCR assay. TCRdb obtained this table from immuneACCESS and retained in-frame rearrangements with V and J assigned. These tables miss some clones; where compared with another copy, unresolved V genes account for less than half of the shortfall, and the remainder is unexplained. This sample holds 60,000 to 85,000 clones; 85% to 90% were observed only once. The leading ten clones occupy 3.5% to 5% of the sample. Sequencing input: peripheral blood. Every receptor here comes from a man aged 45-65 years with active COVID-19.

This sequence joins TRBV7-9 and TRBJ1-2; unclear D gene. V shed 5 bases and J shed 6 bases, with 10 bases lying between them. The CDR3 spans 12 residues. Germline V gene lookup returns CDR1 SEHNR and CDR2 FQNEAQ (reference sequence). The CDR3 reads CASSPLRNGYTF. CDR3 nucleotide sequence: TGTGCCAGCAGCCCACTCCGAAATGGCTACACCTTC.

V is TRBV6-5 and J is TRBJ2-2; 8 nucleotides agree with TRBD2. V lost 2 bases, J lost 6 bases, and 5 bases stayed unmatched. From germline, CDR1 is MNHEY and CDR2 SVGAGI. The CDR3 runs 15 residues. The CDR3 nucleotides are TGTGCCAGCAGTTACGTCGGGGGGGAAGCCGGGGAGCTGTTTTTT. As protein: CASSYVGGEAGELFF.

The V call is TRBV7-9, the J call TRBJ1-2; 10 bases line up with TRBD1. Trimming cost V 5 bases and J 7 bases; bases outside gene matches: 7. The CDR3 loop spans 14 amino acids. Per the germline V gene, CDR1 is SEHNR and CDR2 is FQNEAQ (reference sequence). The CDR3 loop reads CASSPGRDRGGYTF. The CDR3 nucleotides read TGTGCCAGCAGCCCCGGCCGGGACAGGGGTGGCTACACCTTC.

This clone occurred a few times. The chain carries TRBV6-6 and TRBJ2-7; no reliable D call. The V end was cut by 6 bases, the J end by 3 bases, with 15 bases between. Germline CDR1 and CDR2: MNHNY and SVGAGI (reference sequence). The CDR3 is made up of 14 amino acids. The CDR3, as DNA: TGTGCCAGCAGAACTACCGCCTCCCGCTACGAGCAGTACTTC. Residues: CASRTTASRYEQYF.

The rearrangement links TRBV9 to TRBJ2-1, with TRBD1 matching over 12 bases. The CDR3 contains 15 residues. The germline CDR1 and CDR2 sequences are SGDLS and YYNGEE. V shed 3 bases and J 10 bases; nucleotides not matched to a gene: 8. This chain's CDR3 is CASSGPGQGAREQFF. CDR3 in DNA: TGTGCCAGCAGCGGGCCGGGACAGGGGGCTCGGGAGCAGTTCTTC.

This sequence joins TRBV28 and TRBJ2-1; TRBD2 matches at 10 bases. Germline CDR1 reads MDHEN; CDR2 reads SYDVKM. The CDR3 consists of 15 residues. The ends lost 5 bases at V and 9 bases at J; junction bases unmatched: 10. CDR3 nucleotide sequence: TGTGCCAGCAGTCGAGCGGGGGGGCGGTCCGGTGAGCAGTTCTTC. It yields the protein CASSRAGGRSGEQFF.

Only a few counts were recorded for this clone. This rearrangement joins TRBV5-1 to TRBJ2-1; 7 bases are shared with TRBD1. Germline CDR1 SGHRS, CDR2 YFSETQ. The CDR3 is 15 residues long. Unmatched junction bases numbered 5, after V lost 0 bases and J lost 5 bases. The CDR3 coding sequence is TGCGCCAGCAGCTTGGCCCCGACAGGGCACAATGAGCAGTTCTTC. It codes for CASSLAPTGHNEQFF. Using reference TRBV5-1 and TRBJ2-1 for the parts outside the CDR3, the full variable domain is KAGVTQTPRYLIKTRGQQVTLSCSPISGHRSVSWYQQTPGQGLQFLFEYFSETQRNKGNFPGRFSGRQFSNSRSEMNVSTLELGDSALYLCASSLAPTGHNEQFFGPGTRLTVL.

This rearrangement joins TRBV7-2 to TRBJ1-1, with a tentative D call TRBD1 (6 bases). Trimming stripped 1 base from V and 1 base from J, with 16 bases between. CDR3 length: 17 residues. Germline V gene data show CDR1 as SGHTA and CDR2 as FQGNSA. CDR3: CASSLGQGLIENTEAFF. CDR3 sequence (DNA): TGTGCCAGCAGCTTAGGTCAGGGGCTTATCGAGAACACTGAAGCTTTCTTT.

The rearrangement links TRBV14 to TRBJ2-3; 9 nucleotides align to TRBD2. Trimming removed 6 bases from V and 2 bases from J; junction bases left unmatched: 9. Germline CDR1 SGHDN, CDR2 FVKESK. The CDR3 is 16 residues long. The CDR3 is CASRSTLAGATDTQYF. The CDR3 bases are TGTGCCAGCAGAAGTACATTAGCGGGGGCCACAGATACGCAGTATTTT.

The V and J genes are TRBV6-5 and TRBJ2-7, with D maybe TRBD2 (6 bases). V was pared by 8 bases and J by 4 bases, with 6 bases between. This CDR3 comprises 10 residues. The germline V gene encodes CDR1 MNHEY and CDR2 SVGAGI. Here the CDR3 reads CASAGYEQYF. Written as DNA, the CDR3 is TGTGCCAGCGCGGGGTACGAGCAGTACTTC.

V gene TRBV29-1 combines with J gene TRBJ2-1, with 8 bases lining up with TRBD1. The CDR3 is 13 amino acids. Germline CDR1 and CDR2: SQVTM and ANQGSEA. Trimming cost V 5 bases and J 1 base; bases outside gene matches: 1. The CDR3 DNA reads TGCAGCGTTCGACAGGGGTCCTACAATGAGCAGTTCTTC. It is translated as CSVRQGSYNEQFF.

The chain links TRBV18 to TRBJ2-1; TRBD1 matches at 7 bases. J was trimmed by 4 bases and V by 3 bases; bases with no gene match: 6. The CDR3 runs 15 residues. The germline V gene encodes CDR1 KGHSH and CDR2 LQKENI. In DNA form, the CDR3 reads TGTGCCAGCTCACCCCTTACAGGGGCTTACAATGAGCAGTTCTTC. Protein product: CASSPLTGAYNEQFF. Combining the CDR3 with reference TRBV18 and TRBJ2-1 gives the whole variable domain NAGVMQNPRHLVRRRGQEARLRCSPMKGHSHVYWYRQLPEEGLKFMVYLQKENIIDESGMPKERFSAEFPKEGPSILRIQQVVRGDSAAYFCASSPLTGAYNEQFFGPGTRLTVL.

The V call is TRBV6-5, the J call TRBJ1-3, with D maybe TRBD1 (5 bases). The ends were cut back, 7 bases at V and 3 bases at J, with 16 bases in the middle. Germline V gives CDR1 MNHEY, CDR2 SVGAGI. This CDR3 is 15 amino acids long. CDR3 sequence: CASTAGLRFGNTIYF. The DNA for the CDR3 is TGTGCCAGCACCGCGGGACTTAGGTTTGGAAACACCATATATTTT.

CDR3 DNA sequence: TGTGCCAGCAGCTTGGATTCGGGGGACGGAAGGGACAATGAGCAGTTCTTC. Protein sequence: CASSLDSGDGRDNEQFF. The chain employs TRBV11-3 and TRBJ2-1; the D gene is possibly TRBD2 (6 bases). The CDR3 has 17 residues. Per the germline V gene, CDR1 is SGHNT and CDR2 is YENEEA. V shed 3 bases and J shed 5 bases, with 20 bases lying between them.

V usage is TRBV20-1 and J usage is TRBJ2-2; perhaps TRBD2 as D (6 bases). The V and J ends lost 6 bases and 10 bases respectively, with 12 bases between them. Per germline, CDR1 DFQATT and CDR2 SNEGSKA (reference sequence). The CDR3 runs 11 residues. The CDR3 DNA follows: TGCAGTGCCCCTAGGGAGGCGGAGCTGTTTTTT. It codes for CSAPREAELFF.

The chain employs TRBV5-1 and TRBJ1-6; D call uncertain. The CDR3 sequence is 15 residues long. Germline V CDR1 and CDR2: SGHRS, YFSETQ. V gave up 4 bases and J gave up 14 bases, with 22 bases separating them. CDR3 nucleotide sequence: TGCGCCAGCAGCGCGAACCAGCGGGGTCTTAATTCCCTCCACTTT. It specifies CASSANQRGLNSLHF.